Many counts were recorded for the clone carrying this TCR beta chain. The source of the sample is a study of neurological immune-mediated disorders. MiXCR, run by TCRdb on the 5' RACE reads, gives a single entry per CDR3 protein. The sample holds tens of thousands of distinct CDR3 sequences, 3.5% to 5.5% seen once. V shed 7 bases, J shed 6 bases, and the junction held 7 bases outside the gene matches. This CDR3 comprises 16 residues. CDR1 ENHRY and CDR2 SYGVKD come from the germline V gene. Material for sequencing was PBMCs. The sequence was collected from a woman aged 55-75 years with multiple sclerosis. This chain joins TRBV10-3 and TRBJ2-1; 15 positions match TRBD2. The CDR3 here is CAITRGLAGGLNEQFF. The CDR3 coding sequence is TGTGCCATCACCCGGGGACTAGCGGGAGGACTCAATGAGCAGTTCTTC.